The rows below give T cell receptor beta chains drawn from one sample of a study of monozygotic twins with inflammatory bowel disease. Reprocessing the 5' RACE reads, TCRdb reports a single entry for every CDR3 protein and omits DNA. Its table lists more than 120,000 distinct CDR3 sequences. Sequencing was performed on blood. These receptors all stem from a human donor with ulcerative colitis or Crohn's disease, or a healthy co-twin of an affected twin (not recorded which). CDR3s include the opening cysteine and the closing phenylalanine or tryptophan.

j_gene,v_gene,CDR3aa
TRBJ2-6,TRBV5-1,CASSSGTNSGANVLTF
TRBJ1-2,TRBV7-2,CASSLALVHYTF
TRBJ1-2,TRBV9,CASSRGTSYGYTF
TRBJ2-2,TRBV7-2,CASSASTSGGHRELFF
TRBJ1-6,TRBV12-3/TRBV12-4,CASTPDGGDSPLHF
TRBJ1-5,TRBV24-1,CATSEDRYNQPQHF
TRBJ2-4,TRBV5-1,CASRTSFGDRNIQYF
TRBJ2-1,TRBV10-3,CAISVGGPSNEQFF
TRBJ1-1,TRBV7-3,CASSPRATGGSIWNTEAFF
TRBJ1-6,TRBV20-1,CSARGPRRGINSPLHF
TRBJ2-5,TRBV18,CASSPLDRIGETQYF
TRBJ2-3,TRBV4-3,CASSQGTQDTQYF
TRBJ1-2,TRBV5-4,CASSWQDEYGYTF
TRBJ2-7,TRBV27,CASSTRQGSLYEQYF
TRBJ2-5,TRBV5-1,CASSVPAMYQETQYF
TRBJ2-6,TRBV6-2/TRBV6-3,CASSWTGGSGANVLTF
TRBJ2-7,TRBV12-3/TRBV12-4,CASSLGLFGGEQYF
TRBJ2-3,TRBV12-3/TRBV12-4,CASTPEGDDTQYF
TRBJ2-5,TRBV12-3/TRBV12-4,CASSLGIRRETQYF
TRBJ2-1,TRBV20-1,CSARGAGITMKQFF
TRBJ1-2,TRBV18,CASSPGTPNGYTF
TRBJ1-6,TRBV5-5,CASSLWGKGGNSPLHF
TRBJ2-7,TRBV5-1,CASSLSGQGSEQYF
TRBJ1-2,TRBV7-9,CASSSHRVPWGYTF
TRBJ2-2,TRBV4-3,CASSQVRNTGELFF
TRBJ1-2,TRBV29-1,CSAPRGTGAGYTF
TRBJ1-1,TRBV6-4,CASSDQAGGNTEAFF
TRBJ2-7,TRBV5-1,CASSTNRDYEQYF
TRBJ2-7,TRBV5-1,CASSSRTPDYEQYF
TRBJ1-2,TRBV11-1,CASSLEPGQGFYGYGYTF
TRBJ2-7,TRBV4-2,CASSQGGTGFEGEQYF